These 7 T cell receptor beta chains share one sample of origin, sequenced in a study of blood T cell repertoires in COVID-19. Profiling relied on immunoSEQ multiplex PCR, and the TCRdb table lists in-frame clones only, not all of them. The sample has approximately 120,000 clones; about 85% are singletons. The sample taken for sequencing was peripheral blood. These receptors all stem from a woman older than 75 with COVID-19, enrolled during active disease.

The rearrangement joins TRBV2 to TRBJ2-7; unclear D gene. The V gene's germline CDR1 is SNHLY and CDR2 FYNNEI. Trimming removed 0 bases from V and 7 bases from J, with 4 bases in between. This CDR3 spans 11 amino acids. CDR3: CASSEATEQYF. CDR3 coding DNA: TGTGCCAGCAGTGAAGCTACTGAGCAGTACTTC.

The chain has TRBV27 and TRBJ1-5; possibly TRBD1 for D (6 bases). The ends were cut back, 2 bases at V and 3 bases at J, with 8 bases in the middle. The germline gives CDR1 MNHEY, CDR2 SMNVEV (reference sequence). The length of the CDR3 is 14 residues. The DNA of the CDR3 is TGTGCCAGCAGTTTAAACAGGGCCAATCAGCCCCAGCATTTT. Its translation: CASSLNRANQPQHF.

V is TRBV6-2 or TRBV6-3 and J is TRBJ2-2, with TRBD2 identical over 9 bases. Germline V gene sequence: CDR1 MNHEY, CDR2 SVGEGT. The trim removed 5 bases at V and 7 bases at J, leaving 5 bases unmatched. The CDR3 totals 14 residues. The CDR3 sequence is CASSGVAGVGELFF. DNA for the CDR3: TGTGCCAGCAGTGGCGTAGCGGGAGTCGGGGAGCTGTTTTTT.

The chain combines TRBV29-1 with TRBJ2-3; D is possibly TRBD2 (5 bases). The CDR3 contains 11 residues. With 4 bases removed from V and 8 bases from J, the gap between germline ends came to 10 bases. Per the germline V gene, CDR1 is SQVTM and CDR2 is ANQGSEA. CDR3 region: CSVVRGSTQYF. The CDR3 DNA sequence: TGCAGCGTTGTCCGAGGGAGTACGCAGTATTTT.

The chain uses TRBV28 and TRBJ2-3; the match to TRBD1 covers 7 bases. Trimming removed 6 bases from V and 4 bases from J; junction bases left unmatched: 1. Germline assignment: CDR1 MDHEN and CDR2 SYDVKM. This CDR3 spans 12 amino acids. The DNA of the CDR3 is TGTGCCAGCAGAGACAGGGCAGATACGCAGTATTTT. It specifies CASRDRADTQYF. The full variable domain, completed using reference TRBV28 and TRBJ2-3, is DVKVTQSSRYLVKRTGEKVFLECVQDMDHENMFWYRQDPGLGLRLIYFSYDVKMKEKGDIPEGYSVSREKKERFSLILESASTNQTSMYLCASRDRADTQYFGPGTRLTVL.

The chain has TRBV5-1 and TRBJ2-1; D remains ambiguous. V shed 3 bases and J shed 7 bases, with 5 bases lying between them. CDR3 size: 11 residues. CDR1 is SGHRS, CDR2 YFSETQ, per germline. The CDR3 loop is CASSYSNEQFF. The CDR3 coding sequence is TGCGCCAGCAGCTATTCTAATGAGCAGTTCTTC. The variable domain in full, with the rest retrieved from reference TRBV5-1 and TRBJ2-1, is KAGVTQTPRYLIKTRGQQVTLSCSPISGHRSVSWYQQTPGQGLQFLFEYFSETQRNKGNFPGRFSGRQFSNSRSEMNVSTLELGDSALYLCASSYSNEQFFGPGTRLTVL.

J is TRBJ1-6 and V is TRBV3-1 (or the pseudogene TRBV3-2); D is unresolved. V was clipped by 1 base and J by 14 bases, with 18 bases between them. There are 15 residues in the CDR3. Per the germline V gene, CDR1 is LGHDT and CDR2 is YNNKEL (reference sequence). The CDR3 region is CASSQGTGGLGSLHF. CDR3 nucleotide sequence: TGTGCCAGCAGCCAAGGAACCGGAGGGTTAGGGTCCCTCCACTTT.